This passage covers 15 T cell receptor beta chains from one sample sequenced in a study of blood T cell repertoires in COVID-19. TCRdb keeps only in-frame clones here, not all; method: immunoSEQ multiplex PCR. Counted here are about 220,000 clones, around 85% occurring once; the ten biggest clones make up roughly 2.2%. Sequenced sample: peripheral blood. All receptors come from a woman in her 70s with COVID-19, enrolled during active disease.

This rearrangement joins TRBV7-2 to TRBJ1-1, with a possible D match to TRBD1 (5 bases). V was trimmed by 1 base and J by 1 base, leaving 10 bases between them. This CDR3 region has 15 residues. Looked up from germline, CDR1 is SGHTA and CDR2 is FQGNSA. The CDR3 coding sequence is TGTGCCAGCAGCTTAGAAGGGGTACGGAACACTGAAGCTTTCTTT. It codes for CASSLEGVRNTEAFF.

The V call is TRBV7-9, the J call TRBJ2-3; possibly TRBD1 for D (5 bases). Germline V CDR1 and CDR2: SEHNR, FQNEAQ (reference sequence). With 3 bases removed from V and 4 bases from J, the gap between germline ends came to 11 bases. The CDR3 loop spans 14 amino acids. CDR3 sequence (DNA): TGTGCCAGCAGCTTTTGGCAGGGCGCAGATACGCAGTATTTT. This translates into CASSFWQGADTQYF.

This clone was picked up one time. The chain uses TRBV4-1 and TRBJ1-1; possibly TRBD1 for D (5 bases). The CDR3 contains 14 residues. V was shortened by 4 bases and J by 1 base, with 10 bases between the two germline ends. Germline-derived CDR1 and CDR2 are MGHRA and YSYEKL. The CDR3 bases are TGCGCCAGCAGCCTCCAGGACAAGAACACTGAAGCTTTCTTT. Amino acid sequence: CASSLQDKNTEAFF.

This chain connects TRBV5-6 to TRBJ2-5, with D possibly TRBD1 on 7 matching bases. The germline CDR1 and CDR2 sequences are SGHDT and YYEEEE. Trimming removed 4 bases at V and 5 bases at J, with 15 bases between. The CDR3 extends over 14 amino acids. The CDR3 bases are TGTGCCAGCAGCGTAGACAGGGCGGGGGAGACCCAGTACTTC. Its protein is CASSVDRAGETQYF.

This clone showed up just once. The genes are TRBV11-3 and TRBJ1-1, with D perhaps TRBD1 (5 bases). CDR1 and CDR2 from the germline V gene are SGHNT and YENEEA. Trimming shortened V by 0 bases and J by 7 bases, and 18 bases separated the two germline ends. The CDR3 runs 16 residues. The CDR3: CASSLDGGVIQIEAFF. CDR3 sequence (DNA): TGTGCCAGCAGCTTAGATGGGGGGGTTATTCAGATTGAAGCTTTCTTT.

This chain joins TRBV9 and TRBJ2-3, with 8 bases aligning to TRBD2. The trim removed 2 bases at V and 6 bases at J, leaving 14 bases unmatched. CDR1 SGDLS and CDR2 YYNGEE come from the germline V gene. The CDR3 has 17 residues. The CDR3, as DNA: TGTGCCAGCAGCGTTAGAGGGGCGGCTAGCGGGCCGGATACGCAGTATTTT. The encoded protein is CASSVRGAASGPDTQYF.

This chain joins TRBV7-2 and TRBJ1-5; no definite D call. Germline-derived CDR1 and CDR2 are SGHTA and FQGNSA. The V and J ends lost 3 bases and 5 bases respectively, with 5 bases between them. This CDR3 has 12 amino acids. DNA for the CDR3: TGTGCCAGCAGCTTTGGAGATCAGCCCCAGCATTTT. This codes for CASSFGDQPQHF.

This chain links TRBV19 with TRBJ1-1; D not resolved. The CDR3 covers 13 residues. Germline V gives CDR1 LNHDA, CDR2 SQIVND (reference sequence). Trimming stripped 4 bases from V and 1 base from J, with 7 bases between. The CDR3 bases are TGTGCCAGTAGTACCACAACGAACACTGAAGCTTTCTTT. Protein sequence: CASSTTTNTEAFF. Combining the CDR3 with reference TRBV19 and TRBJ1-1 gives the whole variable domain DGGITQSPKYLFRKEGQNVTLSCEQNLNHDAMYWYRQDPGQGLRLIYYSQIVNDFQKGDIAEGYSVSREKKESFPLTVTSAQKNPTAFYLCASSTTTNTEAFFGQGTRLTVV.

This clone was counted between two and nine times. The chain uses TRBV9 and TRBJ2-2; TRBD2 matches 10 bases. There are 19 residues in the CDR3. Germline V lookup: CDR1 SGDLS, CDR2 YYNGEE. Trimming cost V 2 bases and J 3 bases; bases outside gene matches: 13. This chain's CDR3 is CASSVTSGPSLLDTGELFF. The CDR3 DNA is TGTGCCAGCAGCGTGACTAGCGGGCCCTCCTTACTAGACACCGGGGAGCTGTTTTTT.

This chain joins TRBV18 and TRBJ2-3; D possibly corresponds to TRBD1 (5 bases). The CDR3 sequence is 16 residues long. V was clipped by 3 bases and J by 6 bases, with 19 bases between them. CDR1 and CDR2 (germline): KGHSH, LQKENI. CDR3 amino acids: CASSPGQERGYDTQYF. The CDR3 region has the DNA TGTGCCAGCTCACCGGGGCAGGAAAGGGGTTATGATACGCAGTATTTT.

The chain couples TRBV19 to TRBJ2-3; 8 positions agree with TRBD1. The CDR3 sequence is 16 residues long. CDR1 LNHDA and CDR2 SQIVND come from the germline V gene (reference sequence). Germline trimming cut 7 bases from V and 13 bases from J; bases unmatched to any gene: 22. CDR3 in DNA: TGTGCCAGTAAAGAGGGGACAGGTGGCCGGGTGGAGGTGGAGTATTTT. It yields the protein CASKEGTGGRVEVEYF.

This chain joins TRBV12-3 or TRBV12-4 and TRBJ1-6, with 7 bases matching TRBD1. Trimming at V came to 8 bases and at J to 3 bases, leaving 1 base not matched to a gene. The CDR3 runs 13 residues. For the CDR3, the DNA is TGTGCCAGCCGGACAGGCTATAATTCACCCCTCCACTTT. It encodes CASRTGYNSPLHF.

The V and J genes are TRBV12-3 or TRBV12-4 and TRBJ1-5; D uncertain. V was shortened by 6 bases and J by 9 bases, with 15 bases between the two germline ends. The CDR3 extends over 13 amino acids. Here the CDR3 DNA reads TGTGCCAGCAGCCCCGACACGGTAAGGCCCCAGCATTTT. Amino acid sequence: CASSPDTVRPQHF.

CDR3 in DNA: TGTGCCAGTAGTATCGCGCTAGCGGGCGCCTACGAGCAGTACTTC. It codes for CASSIALAGAYEQYF. The rearrangement links TRBV19 to TRBJ2-7, with TRBD2 matching over 8 bases. V trimming: 3 bases; J trimming: 2 bases; junction bases outside the gene matches: 6. CDR3 size: 15 residues. The germline V gene has CDR1 LNHDA and CDR2 SQIVND (reference sequence). The full variable domain, with the rest looked up from reference TRBV19 and TRBJ2-7, is DGGITQSPKYLFRKEGQNVTLSCEQNLNHDAMYWYRQDPGQGLRLIYYSQIVNDFQKGDIAEGYSVSREKKESFPLTVTSAQKNPTAFYLCASSIALAGAYEQYFGPGTRLTVT.

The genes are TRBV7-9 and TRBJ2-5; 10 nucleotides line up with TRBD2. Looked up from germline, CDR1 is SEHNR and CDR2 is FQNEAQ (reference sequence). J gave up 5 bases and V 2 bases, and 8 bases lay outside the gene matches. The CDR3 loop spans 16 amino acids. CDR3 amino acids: CASSLFLAGVYETQYF. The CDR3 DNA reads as TGTGCCAGCAGCTTATTCCTAGCGGGAGTATATGAGACCCAGTACTTC. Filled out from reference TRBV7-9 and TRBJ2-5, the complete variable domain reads DTGVSQNPRHKITKRGQNVTFRCDPISEHNRLYWYRQTLGQGPEFLTYFQNEAQLEKSRLLSDRFSAERPKGSFSTLEIQRTEQGDSAMYLCASSLFLAGVYETQYFGPGTRLLVL.